This T cell receptor (beta chain) was recovered during a study of T cells expressing NK-cell markers. Across the whole study: Most of the eight sequenced donors tested HCMV-seropositive; one tested seronegative. Study-level findings and limits: HCMV specificity of the expanded NKG2C+ T cell clones was not established. A range of about 1.0-8% of CD8+ T cells consisted of dominant NKG2C+ clonotypes in more than five donors.

The authors generated TCR beta cDNA through 5'RACE template switching with UMIs. TCRdb re-called the 5' RACE reads and shows each CDR3 protein once, DNA omitted. Recorded for this sample: 350,000 to 500,000 distinct CDR3 sequences. CDR3 length: 17 residues. Comments on this clonotype: Its antigen is currently unknown.

The chain uses TRBV12-3 or TRBV12-4 and TRBJ1-1. The TCR originated in a woman between 18 and 70 years old in good health. Sequencing was done on a sample of blood T cells: a sorted CD56 or NKG2C T cell subset, CD4+ or CD8+ T cells, or bulk PBMC T cells (not recorded which). CDR3: CASSFTLTGTARTEAFF.